This paragraph reports one TCR beta chain. This clone's antigen is unknown. The data were taken from a study of CXCR3-negative and CXCR3-positive naive CD8 T cells (dated by TCRdb to the late 2010s). About the investigation overall: In total, about 150 million TRB reads were obtained, which works out to roughly 1.5 +/- 0.3 million reads per library. The TRBV-TRBJ cluster analysis covered naive subsets from 5 donors and memory cells from 3 donors. Data from about 10 donors, pooled across two independent experiments, went into the diversity and physicochemical repertoire analyses.

What the study reported, not specific to this receptor: Naive CXCR3-negative and CXCR3-positive cells from the same donor showed similar TRBV-TRBJ usage, whereas memory cells showed distinct patterns. Repertoire diversity was comparably high in both naive subsets but much lower in memory CD8+ T cells. Surface CD5, linked to self-reactivity in mice, was comparable between naive subsets; TCR interaction strength was therefore also inferred from TRB CDR3 physicochemical properties. Freshly isolated PBMCs were used for most assays because CXCR3 expression went down partially after cryopreservation. TRB CDR3s from CXCR3-positive naive cells showed higher hydrophobicity (lower Kidera factor 4), lower energy, and higher strength and volume indices than CXCR3-negative naive cells.

Its CDR3 holds 15 amino acids, cysteine through phenylalanine. The nucleotide record is missing. CDR1 and CDR2 are drawn from the germline V gene (reference sequence): SEHNR, FQNEAQ. The reads were generated on a NextSeq 550. The Human TCR Profiling Kit (MiLaboratory) was used to make UMI-labeled 5' RACE TRB cDNA libraries. cDNA synthesis used the entire amount of extracted RNA, and PCR amplification then used the entire amount of cDNA produced. Libraries were prepared in parallel with an identical number of PCR cycles. The paper's data handling went like this. With a minimum of two reads required per UMI, MIGEC and MiXCR pulled out about 49,000 +/- 11,000 unique UMI-labeled TRB cDNA molecules from each library. On average, around 40,000 +/- 10,000 functional in-frame TRB CDR3 nucleotide clonotypes lacking stop codons were found per library. After each sample was downsampled to 5000 UMI-labeled TRB molecules, VDJtools was used to calculate diversity metrics such as normalized Shannon-Wiener and Chao1. Clonotype-size-weighted physicochemical properties of the central five CDR3 residues (interaction energy, strength, volume and Kidera factor 4) were computed in VDJtools. After reprocessing by TCRdb, each CDR3 protein sequence is one entry, and no DNA is given. The authors' filters were not applied to this entry. The table kept for this sample lists around 63,000 distinct CDR3 sequences. Together, the top ten hold around 4.9% of the sample.

For every CD8+ T cell subset, around 300,000 cells were flow-sorted straight into RLT lysis buffer, and each subset was sorted in triplicate. Naive CD8+ T cells were defined stringently as CD45RO-CCR7+CD27+CD95- to exclude memory contaminants. Peripheral blood mononuclear cells were isolated from buffy coats by standard density gradient centrifugation. A FACSAria III was used to flow-sort naive CD8+ T cells into CXCR3-negative and CXCR3-positive populations. Total RNA was extracted from sorted cells using an RNeasy Mini Kit. Recombination linked TRBV7-9 to TRBJ1-1; TCRdb reports TRBD1, a call that lacks DNA to check it against. Material: naive CXCR3+ CD8+ T cells from blood. According to the study, the label for this sample's cell subset or site signals: CD45RO-CCR7+CD27+CD95- naive CD8+ T cells expressing CXCR3 (TNR3+). The source is a human donor in good health. Some clones in this sample may be carry-over from other donors' samples. The CDR3: CASSFMQQGNTEAFF.